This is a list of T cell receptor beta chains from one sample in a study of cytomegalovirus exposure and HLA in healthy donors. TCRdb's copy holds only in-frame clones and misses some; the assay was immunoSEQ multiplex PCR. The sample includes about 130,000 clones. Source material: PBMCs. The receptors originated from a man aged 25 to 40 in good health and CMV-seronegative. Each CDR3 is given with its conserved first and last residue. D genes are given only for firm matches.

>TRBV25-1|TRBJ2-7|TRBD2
CASRSAGGPTSYEQYF
TGTGCCAGCAGGTCAGCGGGAGGGCCGACGTCCTACGAGCAGTACTTC
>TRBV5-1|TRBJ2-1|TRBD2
CASSLRLAGDEQFF
TGCGCCAGCAGTTTAAGGCTAGCGGGAGATGAGCAGTTCTTC
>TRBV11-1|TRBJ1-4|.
CASSHQGTTNEKLFF
TGTGCCAGCAGCCACCAGGGAACAACTAATGAAAAACTGTTTTTT
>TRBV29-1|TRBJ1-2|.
CSVERWAGGYTF
TGCAGCGTTGAAAGGTGGGCGGGTGGCTACACCTTC
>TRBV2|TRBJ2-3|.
CASRRGGDTQYF
TGTGCCAGCAGGAGGGGGGGAGATACGCAGTATTTT
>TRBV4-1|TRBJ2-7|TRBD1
CASSPILGQERPEQYF
TGCGCCAGCAGCCCGATTTTAGGACAGGAGAGACCCGAGCAGTACTTC
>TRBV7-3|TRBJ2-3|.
CASAAGASTDTQYF
TGTGCCAGTGCGGCGGGCGCTAGCACAGATACGCAGTATTTT
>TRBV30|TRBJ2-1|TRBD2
CAWSVAGADNEQFF
TGTGCCTGGAGCGTAGCGGGAGCCGACAATGAGCAGTTCTTC
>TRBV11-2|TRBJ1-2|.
CASSLDREVDGYTF
TGTGCCAGCAGCTTAGACAGGGAAGTTGATGGCTACACCTTC
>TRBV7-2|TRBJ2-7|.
CASSLGGPPGEQYF
TGTGCCAGCAGCTTAGGAGGCCCGCCGGGGGAGCAGTACTTC
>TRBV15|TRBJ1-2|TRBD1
CATSMGTGSNYGYTF
TGTGCCACCAGCATGGGGACAGGTTCTAACTATGGCTACACCTTC
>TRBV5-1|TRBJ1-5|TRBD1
CASSLAKGGQVNQPQHF
TGCGCCAGCAGCTTGGCCAAGGGGGGACAGGTTAATCAGCCCCAGCATTTT
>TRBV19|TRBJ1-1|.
CASSTGVGSEAFF
TGTGCCAGTAGTACCGGGGTCGGATCTGAAGCTTTCTTT
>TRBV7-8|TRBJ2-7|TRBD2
CASSFTSGRDKDEQYF
TGTGCCAGCAGCTTTACTAGCGGGAGGGATAAGGACGAGCAGTACTTC
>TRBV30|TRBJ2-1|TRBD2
CAWRTSGGSSYNEQFF
TGTGCCTGGAGGACTAGCGGGGGAAGCTCCTACAATGAGCAGTTCTTC
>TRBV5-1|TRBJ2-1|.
CASSPLGGLGNEQFF
TGCGCCAGCAGCCCCCTCGGGGGTTTGGGCAATGAGCAGTTCTTC
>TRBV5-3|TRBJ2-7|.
CARSLSRLDSYEQYF
TGTGCCAGAAGCTTGAGTCGACTGGACTCCTACGAGCAGTACTTC
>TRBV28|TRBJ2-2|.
CASSLVSGNTGELFF
TGTGCCAGCAGTTTAGTTAGCGGTAACACCGGGGAGCTGTTTTTT
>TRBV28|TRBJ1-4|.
CASSLGGDNEKLFF
TGTGCCAGCAGTTTGGGTGGAGATAATGAAAAACTGTTTTTT
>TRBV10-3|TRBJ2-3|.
CAISGPLSTLRGSTDTQYF
TGTGCCATCAGTGGCCCACTCTCGACCCTTCGGGGATCCACAGATACGCAGTATTTT
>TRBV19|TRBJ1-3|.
CASSPTGLDGNTIYF
TGTGCCAGTAGTCCAACGGGACTGGATGGAAACACCATATATTTT
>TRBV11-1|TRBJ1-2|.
CASSLRSAIYGYTF
TGTGCCAGCAGCCTCCGATCAGCGATCTATGGCTACACCTTC
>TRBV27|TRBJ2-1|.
CASSYSASYNEQFF
TGTGCCAGCAGTTATAGCGCATCCTACAATGAGCAGTTCTTC
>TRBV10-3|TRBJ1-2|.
CAISGGGVGYGYTF
TGTGCCATCAGTGGTGGCGGGGTTGGCTATGGCTACACCTTC
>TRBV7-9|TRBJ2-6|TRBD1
CASSDPGTGAGANVLTF
TGTGCCAGCAGTGACCCCGGGACAGGGGCTGGGGCCAACGTCCTGACTTTC
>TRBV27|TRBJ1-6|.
CASSFRWYGGDSPLHF
TGTGCCAGCAGTTTTAGGTGGTACGGCGGGGATTCACCCCTCCACTTT
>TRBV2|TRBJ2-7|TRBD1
CASKAGTVAYEQYF
TGTGCCAGCAAGGCCGGGACAGTAGCCTACGAGCAGTACTTC
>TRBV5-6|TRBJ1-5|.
CASSLVTGDNQPQHF
TGTGCCAGCAGCTTGGTAACGGGAGACAATCAGCCCCAGCATTTT
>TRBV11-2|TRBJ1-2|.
CASSLDGGIVSYGYTF
TGTGCCAGCAGCTTAGATGGGGGGATCGTGTCCTATGGCTACACCTTC
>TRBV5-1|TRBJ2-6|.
CASSDPPGQSWPRANVLTF
TGCGCCAGCAGCGACCCCCCGGGTCAGTCCTGGCCTAGGGCCAACGTCCTGACTTTC
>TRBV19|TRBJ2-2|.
CASGWDTGELFF
TGTGCCTCGGGGTGGGACACCGGGGAGCTGTTTTTT
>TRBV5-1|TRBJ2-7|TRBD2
CASRRAGGPYEQYF
TGCGCCAGCAGACGAGCGGGAGGGCCTTACGAGCAGTACTTC
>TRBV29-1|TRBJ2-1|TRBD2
CSASGGREASEQFF
TGCAGCGCCTCAGGAGGCCGGGAGGCTTCGGAGCAGTTCTTC
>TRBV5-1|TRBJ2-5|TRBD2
CASSLSMIAGGPQETQYF
TGCGCCAGCAGCTTGTCAATGATAGCGGGAGGGCCCCAAGAGACCCAGTACTTC
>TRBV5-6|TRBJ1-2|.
CASSLAGGPLYTF
TGTGCCAGCAGCTTGGCGGGAGGCCCCCTCTACACCTTC
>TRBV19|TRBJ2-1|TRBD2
CASSPVAGNYYNEQFF
TGTGCCAGTAGTCCGGTAGCGGGAAATTACTACAATGAGCAGTTCTTC
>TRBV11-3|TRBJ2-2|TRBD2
CASSWTSDMTGELFF
TGTGCCAGCAGCTGGACTAGCGATATGACCGGGGAGCTGTTTTTT
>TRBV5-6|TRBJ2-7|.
CASSLWGGPPHEQYF
TGTGCCAGCAGCTTGTGGGGAGGACCACCCCACGAGCAGTACTTC
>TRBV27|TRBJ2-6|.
CASSLGRFPSGANVLTF
TGTGCCAGCAGTTTGGGCAGGTTCCCCTCTGGGGCCAACGTCCTGACTTTC
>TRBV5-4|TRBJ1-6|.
CASSPGVYNSPLHF
TGTGCCAGCAGCCCAGGGGTCTATAATTCACCCCTCCACTTT
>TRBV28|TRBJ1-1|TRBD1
CASSFPGTGGTEAFF
TGTGCCAGCAGTTTCCCTGGGACAGGGGGCACTGAAGCTTTCTTT